This TCR beta chain was identified during a study of blood T cell repertoires in COVID-19. The table came from immunoSEQ multiplex PCR; TCRdb's copy has only in-frame clones and leaves some out. The sample holds some 87,000 clones, roughly nine tenths seen once. The CDR3 runs 15 residues. Unmatched junction bases numbered 10, after V lost 7 bases and J lost 4 bases. Germline V CDR1 and CDR2: SNHLY, FYNNEI. The V call is TRBV2, the J call TRBJ1-2; 9 nucleotides match TRBD1. This TCR derives from a woman between 70 and 85 years old with acute or convalescent COVID-19. Sample: peripheral blood. Written as DNA, the CDR3 is TGTGCCAGCATGAAGGACGGACAGGGGAGCTATGGCTACACCTTC. It codes for CASMKDGQGSYGYTF. Drawing the rest from reference TRBV2 and TRBJ1-2, the complete variable domain is EPEVTQTPSHQVTQMGQEVILRCVPISNHLYFYWYRQILGQKVEFLVSFYNNEISEKSEIFDDQFSVERPDGSNFTLKIRSTKLEDSAMYFCASMKDGQGSYGYTFGSGTRLTVV.